Sequencing of this T cell receptor beta chain was carried out in a study of blood T cells in healthy people across ages. Overall study results and limits: A strong correlation was seen between TCR beta diversity and naive T cell percentage. Naive CD4+ cells and diversity were both higher in long-lived donors than in aged donors.

Concerning this clonotype itself: Its antigen remains unknown.

Combining a sample-barcoded 5' primer with a J-beta primer mix, a second PCR ran for about 6 to 12 cycles. TCRdb itself ran the 5' RACE reads through MiXCR, one entry per CDR3 protein. This table has approximately 810,000 distinct CDR3 sequences, 25% to 30% appearing once. This CDR3 is built from 19 residues. The germline V and J ends were trimmed by 3 bases and 0 bases, with 22 bases remaining between them. CDR1 and CDR2 from the germline V gene are SNHLY and FYNNEI. The chain links TRBV2 to TRBJ2-3; D could derive from TRBD1 or TRBD2 (6 bases each). This TCR was recovered from an elderly woman in good health. Sample: blood. Written as DNA, the CDR3 is TGTGCCAGCAGTGAGGGGGGCCTCTTTGCGAGGATTAGCACAGATACGCAGTATTTT. Its protein is CASSEGGLFARISTDTQYF.